Below are 8 T cell receptor beta chains sequenced from a single sample in a study of STAT3 mutations in large granular lymphocyte leukemia. General study findings and limits: At least one immunodominant TCR beta clonotype appeared in every T-cell large granular lymphocyte leukemia patient.

The data were produced by immunoSEQ multiplex PCR, yet TCRdb's version contains in-frame clones alone and is incomplete. This sample carries 10,000 to 15,000 clones, around 85% of them seen once, and the ten largest clones take around 52%. No antigen has been identified for these receptors. Sequences were obtained from peripheral blood mononuclear cells. These receptors were collected from a man aged 55 to 69 with T-cell large granular lymphocyte leukemia. Some clones in this sample may be carry-over from other donors' samples.

The chain uses TRBV6-5 and TRBJ1-6; D may be TRBD1 (5 bases). The CDR3 runs 14 residues. The V gene lost 6 bases and the J gene lost 8 bases, with 14 bases spanning the gap. Per the germline V gene, CDR1 is MNHEY and CDR2 is SVGAGI. The CDR3 is CASRGGVGYSPLHF. In DNA form, the CDR3 reads TGTGCCAGCAGGGGAGGGGTAGGCTATTCACCCCTCCACTTT.

In its sample, this clone was seen a few times. The rearrangement uses TRBV21-1 and TRBJ2-2; the table's D call of TRBD1 was not tested on the DNA. TRBV21-1 is described as a pseudogene. The CDR3 has 15 amino acids. The CDR3 DNA is TGTGCCAGCACCGTAAAAGGGGGATACACCGGGGAGCTGTTTTTT. Translated, it gives CASTVKGGYTGELFF.

Here the CDR3 reads CASSLAGAQIYEQYF. DNA of the CDR3: TGTGCCAGCAGCTTAGCGGGGGCGCAGATCTACGAGCAGTACTTC. The chain combines TRBV7-9 with TRBJ2-7; D might be TRBD1 (6 bases). Trimming removed 0 bases from V and 3 bases from J, with 12 bases in between. The CDR3 loop spans 15 amino acids. Germline CDR1 SEHNR, CDR2 FQNEAQ (reference sequence).

This rearrangement joins TRBV5-1 to TRBJ2-1, with D maybe TRBD2 (6 bases). Germline V gives CDR1 SGHRS, CDR2 YFSETQ. Trimming took off 1 base at V and 8 bases at J, with 22 bases between the two ends. CDR3 length equals 17 residues. The CDR3 coding sequence is TGCGCCAGCAGCTTGCATCGGGGAGGTCCGGTGGCAGATGAGCAGTTCTTC. It is translated as CASSLHRGGPVADEQFF. The entire variable domain, with the rest obtained from reference TRBV5-1 and TRBJ2-1, is as follows: KAGVTQTPRYLIKTRGQQVTLSCSPISGHRSVSWYQQTPGQGLQFLFEYFSETQRNKGNFPGRFSGRQFSNSRSEMNVSTLELGDSALYLCASSLHRGGPVADEQFFGPGTRLTVL.

CDR3 residues: CAISSDRENTGELFF. The CDR3 nucleotides read TGTGCCATCAGTTCGGACAGGGAGAACACCGGGGAGCTGTTTTTT. The chain has TRBV10-3 and TRBJ2-2, with 8 bases fitting TRBD1. CDR1 and CDR2 from the germline V gene are ENHRY and SYGVKD. Trimming took 5 bases from V and 1 from J; bases not matched to a gene: 3. The CDR3 sequence is 15 residues long.

V is TRBV2 and J is TRBJ1-5, with no clear D. The CDR3 runs 15 residues. Germline CDR1 reads SNHLY; CDR2 reads FYNNEI. V lost 2 bases, J lost 0 bases, and 8 bases lay in between. Here the CDR3 DNA reads TGTGCCAGCAGTGAAAGGCAGTATAGCAATCAGCCCCAGCATTTT. This translates into CASSERQYSNQPQHF.

The chain carries TRBV5-1 and TRBJ2-5; 10 bases align to TRBD1. The junction had 6 bases not matched to a gene; V was cut back by 0 bases and J by 7 bases. This CDR3 comprises 15 residues. Germline V gene sequence: CDR1 SGHRS, CDR2 YFSETQ. DNA of the CDR3: TGCGCCAGCAGCTTGGTAGGGACAGGGGTGGTGACCCAGTACTTC. The encoded protein is CASSLVGTGVVTQYF.

This clone was detected only once. This sequence joins TRBV7-2 and TRBJ2-5; D uncertain. Germline V gene data show CDR1 as SGHTA and CDR2 as FQGNSA. The CDR3 length is 13 residues. V was shortened by 0 bases and J by 2 bases, with 4 bases between the two germline ends. The CDR3 is CASSLARQETQYF. DNA for the CDR3: TGTGCCAGCAGCTTAGCACGGCAAGAGACCCAGTACTTC.